This is a list of T cell receptor beta chains from one sample in a study of early T cells in non-severe SARS-CoV-2 infection. MiXCR, applied by TCRdb to the 5' RACE reads, yields one record per CDR3 protein. The sample includes about 56,000 distinct CDR3 sequences, over 9.5% seen only once; the top ten take 6.5%. Source material: whole blood. These receptors came from an adult who was a healthcare worker with PCR-confirmed SARS-CoV-2 infection or an uninfected control (not recorded which). Both conserved end residues are part of each CDR3. Each record gives: CDR3 length, V gene, J gene, clone size, CDR3 protein. The size field is filled for only some rows; it gives once, few, many or a size class.

14,TRBV9,TRBJ2-1,NA,CASQAGQSYNEQFF
12,TRBV20-1,TRBJ1-5,few,CSARFSNQPQHF
15,TRBV6-2/TRBV6-3,TRBJ2-5,many,CASSSGQGGMKTQYF
14,TRBV29-1,TRBJ2-1,medium-sized,CSGTTRLGTDEQFF
15,TRBV5-4,TRBJ2-1,few,CASSEGAERFREQFF
15,TRBV4-3,TRBJ2-3,many,CASSQDSGRTDTQYF
13,TRBV30,TRBJ1-1,few,CAWNTGGSTEAFF
13,TRBV4-1,TRBJ2-7,many,CASSHGTDYEQYF
10,TRBV20-1,TRBJ2-5,few,CSARDETQYF
16,TRBV5-1,TRBJ2-2,many,CASSLLAGGRTGELFF
13,TRBV3-1,TRBJ2-2,NA,CASSHRQTRELFF
17,TRBV4-1,TRBJ2-3,few,CASSQDVREGGTDTQYF
18,TRBV28,TRBJ2-7,many,CASSFLSQGVSGIYEQYF
17,TRBV5-1,TRBJ2-1,many,CASSSRSSGGGASEQFF
17,TRBV24-1,TRBJ2-1,many,CATSDTTSGGSYNEQFF
11,TRBV12-3/TRBV12-4,TRBJ2-7,NA,CASSSNYEQYF
14,TRBV4-1,TRBJ1-2,few,CASSQDLTGNGYTF
17,TRBV20-1,TRBJ2-1,NA,CSARGPLAGSSYNEQFF
17,TRBV5-1,TRBJ2-1,few,CASSPDMRLSSYNEQFF
14,TRBV12-3/TRBV12-4,TRBJ2-2,many,CASSLAGGTGELFF
20,TRBV6-2/TRBV6-3,TRBJ2-1,many,CASSYSMRVTSGSSYNEQFF
11,TRBV20-1,TRBJ1-1,many,CSAGGNTEAFF
14,TRBV7-2,TRBJ2-2,NA,CASSLAAATGELFF
13,TRBV25-1,TRBJ2-7,NA,CASSELHPDEQYF
15,TRBV7-9,TRBJ1-1,NA,CASSLGGLQGTEAFF
12,TRBV29-1,TRBJ2-6,many,CSVFTGANVLTF
12,TRBV12-3/TRBV12-4,TRBJ2-3,medium-sized,CASSLRTDTQYF
13,TRBV7-2,TRBJ1-2,NA,CASSSGTWYGYTF
18,TRBV20-1,TRBJ1-2,few,CSARAAEPGSGTNYGYTF
15,TRBV29-1,TRBJ1-3,many,CSVGKDRESRNTIYF
12,TRBV6-6,TRBJ2-3,few,CASSPDGDTQYF
16,TRBV19,TRBJ2-3,many,CASRRAGGSSTDTQYF
18,TRBV15,TRBJ1-2,few,CATSTEPGQGEIYYGYTF
14,TRBV5-1,TRBJ2-3,many,CASSLMGFTDTQYF
14,TRBV20-1,TRBJ2-1,many,CSAWTSGMYYEQFF
12,TRBV3-1,TRBJ1-4,NA,CASSQEAAKLFF